The T cell receptor beta chain described here comes from a study of T cell responses to AZD1222 COVID-19 vaccine (dated by TCRdb to the early 2020s). Regarding the research as a whole: Because spike-specific TCR depth and breadth did not differ between the two schedules, AZD1222 recipients who got a second dose at roughly 4 weeks were pooled with those who got a second dose at roughly 12 weeks. Trial participants were enrolled by age into 18-55, 56-69 and 70-plus year subgroups, with approximately 150, 28 and 58 TCR-sequenced participants respectively. A total of over 230 trial participants underwent TCR sequencing, of whom approximately 200 had received two doses of AZD1222 and approximately 25 had received two doses of the MenACWY control vaccine.

What the time point label conveys for this sample: baseline before first vaccination. Vaccinee samples came from UK trials COV001 and COV002, including a single-blind randomized controlled phase 2/3 trial of AZD1222 (ChAdOx1 nCoV-19) in healthy adults. For TCRbeta chain sequencing, PBMC samples from trial participants were taken at day 0 and at day 28 after the second dose. As concerns this clone: Its antigen is unknown. Per-nucleotide qualities are absent, and no much larger clonotype sits a single base away.

Overall study results and their limits: Vaccine-associated CD4 TCRs spanned the whole spike protein, with dominant responses in regions 160-218 and 743-854. The 56-69-year group was small, and its depth increase did not reach significance, likely because of low power. Nearly half of unique spike-specific TCRs reportedly recognized epitopes outside regions mutated in the B.1.351 and B.1.1.7 variants. No day 14 peak-response samples were available, so repertoires were characterized only after the peak T cell response. After two AZD1222 doses, both the breadth and the depth of spike-specific TCRs were significantly higher than at day 0 and than in MenACWY recipients. Participants were mostly white British, with more females than males. The authors suggested clonal diversity may have been underestimated. Only five to seven AZD1222 recipients were SARS-CoV-2 seropositive at baseline, limiting conclusions about previously exposed vaccinees.

The CDR3 regions of human TCRbeta chains were analyzed by immunosequencing. Regarding the original processing steps: Repertoire TCRs were matched against a reference library of SARS-CoV-2-specific TCRs generated with the MIRA antigen-specificity platform. Breadth was defined as the fraction of unique TCRs that were SARS-CoV-2-associated. Depth was defined as the fraction of total T cells that were SARS-CoV-2-associated. Using the MIRA data, each spike-specific TCR was mapped to the spike region that the TCR reacts to and placed in a CD4 or CD8 class. Log10-transformed breadth and depth values were compared by one-way ANOVA with Sidak's multiple comparisons tests. The table was pulled from immuneACCESS by TCRdb, which kept in-frame rearrangements only. Such tables lose some clones; where checked, under half of the loss comes from unresolved V genes, and the rest has no known cause. From that table come the V and J calls and clone size; the DNA was used to work out D and trimming. The sample yields 97,000 or so clones; 85% to 90% were counted once. The top ten clones comprise less than 3.5% of the sample.

CDR1 and CDR2, looked up from the germline V gene (reference sequence), are MNHEY and SMNVEV. Counted from cysteine to phenylalanine, this CDR3 has 15 amino acids. Only the CDR3 portion is preserved as DNA: 45 bases, with reading frame beginning at the first base. V drops 2 bases and J drops 6 bases, leaving 15 bases in between. The rearrangement joined TRBV27 to TRBJ2-3, and perhaps TRBD1 as D gene, on 5 matching bases. This TCR was recovered from an adult in good health. The input for sequencing was peripheral blood, taken on day 0 of AZD1222 vaccination. The base sequence is TGTGCCAGCAGTTTACGACAGCGTTTGGCTGATACGCAGTATTTT. This codes for CASSLRQRLADTQYF.